The 2 T cell receptor beta chains in this list originate from one sample, sequenced in a study of blood T cells in healthy people across ages. A J-beta primer mix and a sample-barcoded 5' primer were used in a second PCR of about 7 to 11 cycles. In TCRdb, the 5' RACE reads were re-called with MiXCR into one record per CDR3 protein. Of about 650,000 distinct CDR3 sequences in the sample, roughly 32% were seen once. Specimen: blood. These receptor sequences come from a woman over 75 in good health.

In its sample, this clonotype was seen many times. The rearrangement uses TRBV4-2 and TRBJ1-5; TRBD1 matches 9 bases. Germline-derived CDR1 and CDR2 are LGHNA and YNFKEQ. This CDR3 is 18 amino acids long. V lost 4 bases and J lost 5; bases outside the gene matches: 15. The DNA for the CDR3 is TGTGCCAGCAGCCCCCGACAGGGGGGACGGGGAAGCGATCAGCCCCAGCATTTT. This translates into CASSPRQGGRGSDQPQHF.

This clonotype appeared a few times. The V gene is TRBV12-3 or TRBV12-4, the J gene TRBJ1-5, with unresolved D. V was pared by 11 bases and J by 3 bases, with 11 bases between. CDR3 length: 12 amino acids. The CDR3 DNA follows: TGTGCCTCCTGCGGCTACAATCAGCCCCAGCATTTT. It encodes CASCGYNQPQHF.